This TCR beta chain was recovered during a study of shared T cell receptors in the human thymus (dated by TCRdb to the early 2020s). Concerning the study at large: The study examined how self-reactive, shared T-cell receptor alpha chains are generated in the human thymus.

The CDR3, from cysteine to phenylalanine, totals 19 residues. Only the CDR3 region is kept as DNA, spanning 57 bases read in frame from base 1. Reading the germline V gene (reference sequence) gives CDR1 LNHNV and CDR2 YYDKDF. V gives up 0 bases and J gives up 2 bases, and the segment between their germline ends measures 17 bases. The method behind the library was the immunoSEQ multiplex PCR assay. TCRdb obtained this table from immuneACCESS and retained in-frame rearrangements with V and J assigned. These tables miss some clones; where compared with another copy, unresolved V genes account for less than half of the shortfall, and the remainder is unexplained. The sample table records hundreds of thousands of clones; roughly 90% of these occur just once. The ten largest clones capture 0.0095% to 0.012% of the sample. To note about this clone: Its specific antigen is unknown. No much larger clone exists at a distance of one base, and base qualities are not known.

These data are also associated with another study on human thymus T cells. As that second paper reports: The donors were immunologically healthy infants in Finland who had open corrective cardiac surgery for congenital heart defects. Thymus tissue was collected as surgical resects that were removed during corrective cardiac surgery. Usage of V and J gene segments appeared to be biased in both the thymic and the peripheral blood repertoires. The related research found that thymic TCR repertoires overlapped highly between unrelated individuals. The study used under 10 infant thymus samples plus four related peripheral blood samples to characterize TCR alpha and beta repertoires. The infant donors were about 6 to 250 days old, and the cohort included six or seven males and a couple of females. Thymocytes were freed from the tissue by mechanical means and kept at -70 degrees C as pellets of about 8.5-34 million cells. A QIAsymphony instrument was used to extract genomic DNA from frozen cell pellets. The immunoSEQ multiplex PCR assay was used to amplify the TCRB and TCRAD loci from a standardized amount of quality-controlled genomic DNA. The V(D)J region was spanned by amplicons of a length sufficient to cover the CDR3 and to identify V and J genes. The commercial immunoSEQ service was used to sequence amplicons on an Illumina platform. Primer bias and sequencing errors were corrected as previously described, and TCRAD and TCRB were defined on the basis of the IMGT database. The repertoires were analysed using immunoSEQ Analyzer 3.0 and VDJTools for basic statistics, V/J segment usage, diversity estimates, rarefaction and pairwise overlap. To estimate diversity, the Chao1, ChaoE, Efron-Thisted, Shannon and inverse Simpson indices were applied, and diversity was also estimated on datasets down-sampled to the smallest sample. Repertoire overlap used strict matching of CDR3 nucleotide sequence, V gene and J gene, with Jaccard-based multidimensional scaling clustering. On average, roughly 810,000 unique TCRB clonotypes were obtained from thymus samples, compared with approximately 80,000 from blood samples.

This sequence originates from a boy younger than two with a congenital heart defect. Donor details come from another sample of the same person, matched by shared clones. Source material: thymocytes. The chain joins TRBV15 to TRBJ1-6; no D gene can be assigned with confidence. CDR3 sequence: CATSREWALARTYNSPLHF. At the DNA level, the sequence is TGTGCCACCAGCAGAGAGTGGGCGCTGGCGCGAACCTATAATTCACCCCTCCACTTT.